This TCR beta chain was sequenced for a study of shared clonotypes between healthy human individuals. Study-wide results and caveats: Shared clonotypes: about 4.6% naive CD4, around 3.4% naive CD8, 2% to 2.5% memory CD4, 0.4% to 0.5% memory CD8.

As regards this clone: What it binds is not known.

For each subset, genomic DNA was distributed in equal portions over several immunoSEQ plates. Methods used by the authors: From ImmunoSEQ came sequences covering only the junction and carrying no quality scores, so filtering differed. Sequenced by immunoSEQ multiplex PCR; TCRdb stores in-frame clones only, minus some. V and J calls and clone size follow that table, whereas D and trimming were derived from the DNA. The data contain about 670,000 clones, about three quarters of them singletons. Caucasian adults living in Nashville, Tennessee, provided all samples. CDR1 is MGHRA and CDR2 is YSYEKL in the germline V gene. This CDR3 has 16 residues. The germline V and J ends were trimmed by 1 base and 4 bases, with 14 bases remaining between them.

V usage is TRBV4-1 and J usage is TRBJ2-1; weak D call: TRBD2 (6 bases). The receptor's source is a woman in her 30s in good health. Source material: memory CD4+ T cells sorted from blood. Described subset: CD45RA-negative fraction. CDR3 sequence reads: CASSQGTTRNYNEQFF. In DNA, the CDR3 is TGCGCCAGCAGCCAAGGGACTACCAGGAATTACAATGAGCAGTTCTTC.